Following are 32 T cell receptor beta chains from one sample sequenced in a study of post-analysis software for immune sequencing data. General study points: There were five TRBV segments more frequent in patients than controls, and TRBV5-6, TRBV5-1 and TRBV20-1 were among them.

The TCR beta cDNA libraries contained unique molecular identifiers. TCRdb re-derived calls from the PCR reads in MiXCR, one entry per CDR3 protein. The profile shows approximately 360,000 distinct CDR3 sequences, 30% to 45% of them singletons. These receptors' antigens are unknown. The sample consisted of blood. These receptors were taken from a girl aged 10 to 17 with multiple sclerosis.

The chain joins TRBV7-2 to TRBJ1-3; D perhaps matches TRBD1 (5 bases). This CDR3 comprises 14 residues. Germline V gene sequence: CDR1 SGHTA, CDR2 FQGNSA. V was cut by 3 bases and J by 0 bases, with 6 bases left in between. CDR3 sequence (DNA): TGTGCCAGCAGCTTCACAGGCTCTGGAAACACCATATATTTT. Translated, it gives CASSFTGSGNTIYF.

This clonotype was recorded a few times. J is TRBJ2-7 and V is TRBV6-1; D might be TRBD2 (5 bases). The CDR3 contains 15 residues. Germline values: CDR1 MNHNS, CDR2 SASEGT. Trimming pared 3 bases from V and 2 bases from J, leaving 14 bases between. CDR3 region: CASSDDSRGAYEQYF. CDR3 nucleotide sequence: TGTGCCAGCAGTGATGACTCCCGGGGAGCCTACGAGCAGTACTTC.

Here the CDR3 DNA reads TGTGCCAGCAGCCAAGCGACAGGGGGCACTGAAGCTTTCTTT. Protein product: CASSQATGGTEAFF. The rearrangement links TRBV14 to TRBJ1-1; 9 nucleotides align to TRBD1. V was pared by 1 base and J by 4 bases, with 1 base of the junction left unmatched. The CDR3 contains 14 residues. The germline gives CDR1 SGHDN, CDR2 FVKESK.

This clonotype was counted only a few times. This chain links TRBV13 with TRBJ2-5, with 13 bases matching TRBD2. After removal of 5 bases from V and 5 bases from J, the junction contained 8 bases not matched to a gene. This CDR3 contains 16 residues. Germline assignment: CDR1 PRHDT and CDR2 FYEKMQ (reference sequence). CDR3 bases: TGTGCCAGCAGCAGCACTAGCGGGGGGGCCTTGGAGACCCAGTACTTC. Residues: CASSSTSGGALETQYF.

This chain connects TRBV20-1 to TRBJ2-1, with TRBD2 matching over 9 bases. The CDR3 is made up of 18 amino acids. With V trimmed by 3 bases and J by 7 bases, 19 bases remained unmatched. CDR1 and CDR2 (germline): DFQATT, SNEGSKA (reference sequence). CDR3 protein: CSARAIGAGGPSGNEQFF. The CDR3 nucleotides are TGCAGTGCTAGGGCCATCGGCGCGGGGGGGCCCAGTGGTAATGAGCAGTTCTTC.

This clonotype occurred a few times. This rearrangement joins TRBV5-6 to TRBJ1-2; D remains ambiguous. Trimming pared 1 base from V and 3 bases from J, leaving 4 bases between. The CDR3 spans 12 residues. CDR1 SGHDT and CDR2 YYEEEE come from the germline V gene. CDR3 in DNA: TGTGCCAGCAGCTTGCGGGACTATGGCTACACCTTC. It is translated as CASSLRDYGYTF.

The genes are TRBV7-8 and TRBJ2-5; 9 bases agree with TRBD2. The junction had 7 bases not matched to a gene; V was cut back by 5 bases and J by 0 bases. Germline V CDR1 and CDR2: SGHVS, FQNEAQ. The CDR3 is 16 residues long. For the CDR3, the DNA is TGTGCCAGCAGCGAACTTAGCGGGGGATACCAAGAGACCCAGTACTTC. Its protein is CASSELSGGYQETQYF.

The table lists this clonotype with a few counts. A much larger clone differs from this one at a single base, so this may be a read error. This chain connects TRBV7-2 to TRBJ2-6; a possible D gene is TRBD1 (5 bases). Trimming removed 3 bases at V and 5 bases at J, with 8 bases between. Germline assignment: CDR1 SGHTA and CDR2 FQGNSA. The CDR3 spans 14 residues. CDR3 sequence: CASSFYRRANVLTF. The DNA of the CDR3 is TGTGCCAGCAGCTTTTACAGGAGGGCCAACGTCCTGACTTTC. Together with reference TRBV7-2 and TRBJ2-6, the CDR3 gives the full variable domain: GAGVSQSPSNKVTEKGKDVELRCDPISGHTALYWYRQSLGQGLEFLIYFQGNSAPDKSGLPSDRFSAERTGGSVSTLTIQRTQQEDSAVYLCASSFYRRANVLTFGAGSRLTVL.

This clonotype has just a few counts. This chain connects TRBV18 to TRBJ2-5; maybe TRBD1 (5 bases). Germline V gene data show CDR1 as KGHSH and CDR2 as LQKENI. The CDR3 runs 14 residues. Trimming cost V 3 bases and J 3 bases, with 11 bases left between them. This CDR3 reads CASSPRRGEETQYF. CDR3 DNA sequence: TGTGCCAGCTCACCGCGAAGGGGTGAAGAGACCCAGTACTTC.

This clonotype was seen only a few times. The chain couples TRBV2 to TRBJ2-1; D may be TRBD1 (5 bases). Germline assignment: CDR1 SNHLY and CDR2 FYNNEI. The ends were cut back, 7 bases at V and 0 bases at J, with 16 bases in the middle. The CDR3 is 16 residues long. CDR3 bases: TGTGCCAGCACCAGATTTCAAGGGGCCTCCTACAATGAGCAGTTCTTC. Translated: CASTRFQGASYNEQFF.

The chain is built from TRBV18 and TRBJ2-5, with D possibly TRBD1 on 6 matching bases. This CDR3 has 16 residues. V was trimmed by 2 bases and J by 5 bases, leaving 18 bases between them. The V gene's germline CDR1 is KGHSH and CDR2 LQKENI. The CDR3, as DNA: TGTGCCAGCTCACCAAAGAGGGGGACCCTGGAGGAGACCCAGTACTTC. This codes for CASSPKRGTLEETQYF.

This clonotype was recorded at least ten times. The germline gene is not matched at one end of the junction; a read error may be the cause. The V call is TRBV20-1, the J call TRBJ1-4; D may be TRBD1 (5 bases). The CDR3 contains 13 residues. Germline CDR1 and CDR2: DFQATT and SNEGSKA (reference sequence). CDR3: CSARGQGNEKLFF. CDR3 coding DNA: TGCAGTGCCAGAGGGCAGGGAAATGAAAAACTGTTTTTT.

In its sample, this clonotype was seen a few times. The V call is TRBV18, the J call TRBJ2-3; D unresolved. The CDR3 is made up of 14 amino acids. Trimming took off 6 bases at V and 1 base at J, with 11 bases between the two ends. CDR1 KGHSH and CDR2 LQKENI come from the germline V gene. CDR3 DNA sequence: TGTGCCAGCTCTCATACCCCAGGCACAGATACGCAGTATTTT. This codes for CASSHTPGTDTQYF.

The genes are TRBV7-9 and TRBJ2-3, with D unclear. This CDR3 is built from 17 residues. The V end lost 5 bases, the J end lost 0 bases, and 18 bases lay between the germline ends. Germline V gene data show CDR1 as SEHNR and CDR2 as FQNEAQ (reference sequence). The CDR3 here is CASSLISWWVSTDTQYF. CDR3 coding DNA: TGTGCCAGCAGCCTGATCTCTTGGTGGGTCAGCACAGATACGCAGTATTTT.

The chain recombines TRBV28 with TRBJ2-5; D ambiguous. The CDR3 contains 16 residues. With 1 base removed from V and 2 bases from J, the gap between germline ends came to 14 bases. Germline V gene lookup returns CDR1 MDHEN and CDR2 SYDVKM. The CDR3 DNA sequence: TGTGCCAGCAGTTTATCTGCCAGGTATAAACAAGAGACCCAGTACTTC. Protein product: CASSLSARYKQETQYF.

The chain carries TRBV4-3 and TRBJ1-2, with TRBD1 as a possible D gene (5 bases). Germline lookup yields CDR1 LGHNA and CDR2 YSLEER. CDR3 length equals 15 residues. V shed 0 bases and J shed 2 bases, with 10 bases lying between them. The CDR3 DNA reads as TGCGCCAGCAGCCAAGATGCAGGGAGGAACTATGGCTACACCTTC. This codes for CASSQDAGRNYGYTF.

This clonotype was detected only once. The V call is TRBV6-2 or TRBV6-3, the J call TRBJ2-4; weak D call: TRBD1 (5 bases). The J call is uncertain, as TRBJ2-7 better fits the DNA end. The germline CDR1 and CDR2 sequences are MNHEY and SVGEGT. The CDR3 contains 15 residues. Here the CDR3 reads CASSYSIGREGEQYF. DNA for the CDR3: TGTGCCAGCAGTTACTCGATAGGCAGGGAAGGCGAGCAGTACTTC.

This clonotype was recorded at least ten times. The chain combines TRBV5-1 with TRBJ2-5; 9 positions match TRBD1. From germline, CDR1 is SGHRS and CDR2 YFSETQ. Trimming removed 2 bases from V and 1 base from J; junction bases left unmatched: 3. The CDR3 spans 15 residues. This CDR3 is CASSLYRGPQETQYF. In DNA form, the CDR3 reads TGCGCCAGCAGCTTATACAGGGGGCCCCAAGAGACCCAGTACTTC.

V and J are TRBV27 and TRBJ1-1, with 7 bases lining up with TRBD1. Germline CDR1 reads MNHEY; CDR2 reads SMNVEV (reference sequence). V was pared by 4 bases and J by 1 base, with 9 bases of the junction left unmatched. The CDR3 runs to 16 residues. The CDR3 DNA reads as TGTGCCAGCAGTTCCACAGGGGCAGGGGCGAACACTGAAGCTTTCTTT. Protein: CASSSTGAGANTEAFF.

This clonotype has a handful of counts. The chain joins TRBV20-1 to TRBJ2-3; no clear D. CDR3 length: 12 amino acids. V was clipped by 5 bases and J by 5 bases, with 11 bases between them. The germline gives CDR1 DFQATT, CDR2 SNEGSKA (reference sequence). CDR3 sequence: CSAGTPEDTQYF. CDR3 nucleotide sequence: TGCAGTGCTGGTACACCCGAAGATACGCAGTATTTT.

The chain is built from TRBV5-1 and TRBJ2-3, with D maybe TRBD2 (6 bases). Germline V gives CDR1 SGHRS, CDR2 YFSETQ. The germline V and J ends were trimmed by 4 bases and 0 bases, with 15 bases remaining between them. This CDR3 contains 16 residues. As DNA, the CDR3 is TGCGCCAGCAGCCGGGTCGGGGCGGGGAGCACAGATACGCAGTATTTT. Translated, it gives CASSRVGAGSTDTQYF.

This clonotype turned up a few times. Compared with germline, one end of the junction differs, possibly owing to a read error. The J gene is TRBJ2-1, the V gene TRBV12-3 or TRBV12-4, with a possible D match to TRBD1 (5 bases). CDR3 length: 16 residues. CDR3 sequence: CASRVGPQANYNKQFF. CDR3 DNA: TGTGCCAGCAGGGTGGGGCCCCAGGCAAACTACAATAAGCAGTTCTTC.

This chain connects TRBV18 to TRBJ1-1; the D gene is possibly TRBD1 (5 bases). V was clipped by 3 bases and J by 6 bases, with 14 bases between them. Looked up from germline, CDR1 is KGHSH and CDR2 is LQKENI. This CDR3 has 14 residues. CDR3 loop: CASSPQPGGSEAFF. The CDR3 DNA reads as TGTGCCAGCTCACCTCAACCTGGGGGATCTGAAGCTTTCTTT.

This clonotype was recorded a few times. The J gene is TRBJ2-4, the V gene TRBV20-1; 10 nucleotides agree with TRBD2. This CDR3 is 18 amino acids long. Per germline, CDR1 DFQATT and CDR2 SNEGSKA (reference sequence). With V trimmed by 3 bases and J by 0 bases, 11 bases remained unmatched. The CDR3 spells CSARARPSGSLAKNIQYF. The DNA for the CDR3 is TGCAGTGCTAGGGCCCGGCCTAGCGGGAGCCTAGCCAAAAACATTCAGTACTTC.

The chain recombines TRBV12-3 or TRBV12-4 with TRBJ2-3; TRBD2 agrees at 10 bases. This CDR3 comprises 16 residues. The trim removed 4 bases at V and 4 bases at J, leaving 8 bases unmatched. CDR3 sequence: CASSSQRGGSPDTQYF. The CDR3 DNA is TGTGCCAGCAGTTCTCAGCGGGGGGGCTCCCCAGATACGCAGTATTTT.

In this sample, this clonotype turned up a few times. The chain couples TRBV4-1 to TRBJ1-2; TRBD1 matches 9 bases. V was pared by 0 bases and J by 5 bases, with 4 bases of the junction left unmatched. From germline, CDR1 is MGHRA and CDR2 YSYEKL. The CDR3 length is 15 residues. For the CDR3, the DNA is TGCGCCAGCAGCCAAGAATTGGGACAGGGATATGGCTACACCTTC. Its translation: CASSQELGQGYGYTF.

The chain carries TRBV12-3 or TRBV12-4 and TRBJ1-1, with D possibly TRBD1 on 6 matching bases. CDR3 length: 15 residues. The V and J ends lost 6 bases and 5 bases respectively, with 19 bases between them. The DNA for the CDR3 is TGTGCCAGCAGCCCACGGACAGAAATAGGTACTGAAGCTTTCTTT. Translated, it gives CASSPRTEIGTEAFF.

V usage is TRBV3-1 and J usage is TRBJ1-2; D is ambiguous. The V and J ends lost 0 bases and 4 bases respectively, with 9 bases between them. CDR1 is LGHDT, CDR2 YNNKEL, per germline (reference sequence). This CDR3 is 14 amino acids long. CDR3 DNA: TGTGCCAGCAGCCAAGATTTAACAGCCTATGGCTACACCTTC. It encodes CASSQDLTAYGYTF.

In its sample, this clonotype was seen many times. V gene TRBV7-2 combines with J gene TRBJ2-1; 8 bases are a match to TRBD2. Germline V gene sequence: CDR1 SGHTA, CDR2 FQGNSA. This CDR3 has 13 residues. V gave up 8 bases and J gave up 2 bases; unmatched junction bases: 2. CDR3 nucleotides: TGTGCCAGCTCCGGGGGGGCCTACAATGAGCAGTTCTTC. Translation gives CASSGGAYNEQFF.

There are many counts of this clonotype. This chain connects TRBV20-1 to TRBJ2-3; D uncertain. The V end lost 0 bases, the J end lost 5 bases, and 3 bases lay between the germline ends. CDR3 size: 11 residues. CDR1 is DFQATT, CDR2 SNEGSKA, per germline (reference sequence). The CDR3 protein is CSARDGDTQYF. Written as DNA, the CDR3 is TGCAGTGCTAGAGACGGAGATACGCAGTATTTT.

The CDR3 sequence is CASSLHRDYEQYF. For the CDR3, the DNA is TGTGCCAGCAGTTTGCACAGGGACTACGAGCAGTACTTC. J is TRBJ2-7 and V is TRBV28; D might be TRBD1 (6 bases). The CDR3 contains 13 residues. From germline, CDR1 is MDHEN and CDR2 SYDVKM. Trimming pared 3 bases from V and 3 bases from J, leaving 9 bases between.

This clonotype was seen many times. The chain joins TRBV27 to TRBJ2-5; no clear D. There are 14 residues in the CDR3. Trimming left V 6 bases short and J 5 bases short, with 16 bases between. Germline V CDR1 and CDR2: MNHEY, SMNVEV (reference sequence). CDR3 coding DNA: TGTGCCAGCAGCCAAGATCTCGGACGGGAGACCCAGTACTTC. Amino acids: CASSQDLGRETQYF.